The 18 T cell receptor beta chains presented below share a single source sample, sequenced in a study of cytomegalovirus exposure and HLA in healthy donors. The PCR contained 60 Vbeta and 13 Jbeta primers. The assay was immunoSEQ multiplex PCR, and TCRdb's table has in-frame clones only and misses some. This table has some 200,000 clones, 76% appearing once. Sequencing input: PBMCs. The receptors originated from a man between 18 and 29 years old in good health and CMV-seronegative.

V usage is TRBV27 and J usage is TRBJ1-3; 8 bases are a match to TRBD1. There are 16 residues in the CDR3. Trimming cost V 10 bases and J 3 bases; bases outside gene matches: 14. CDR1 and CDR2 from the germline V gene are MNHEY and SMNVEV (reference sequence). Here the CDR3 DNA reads TGTGCCACCCGACCTAGGACAGGGAGCAATGGAAACACCATATATTTT. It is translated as CATRPRTGSNGNTIYF.

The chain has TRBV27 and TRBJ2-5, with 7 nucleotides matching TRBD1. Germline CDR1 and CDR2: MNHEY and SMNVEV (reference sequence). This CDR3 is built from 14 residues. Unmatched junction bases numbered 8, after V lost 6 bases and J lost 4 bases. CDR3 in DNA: TGTGCCAGCAGACGGACAGGCTTTCCAGAGACCCAGTACTTC. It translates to CASRRTGFPETQYF.

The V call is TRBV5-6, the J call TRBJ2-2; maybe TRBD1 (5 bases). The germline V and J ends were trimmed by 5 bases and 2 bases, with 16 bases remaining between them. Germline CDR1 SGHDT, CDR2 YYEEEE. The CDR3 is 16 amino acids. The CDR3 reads CASSPRPRTNTGELFF. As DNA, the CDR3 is TGTGCCAGCAGTCCCCGGCCCAGGACAAACACCGGGGAGCTGTTTTTT. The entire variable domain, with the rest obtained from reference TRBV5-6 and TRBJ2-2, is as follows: DAGVTQSPTHLIKTRGQQVTLRCSPKSGHDTVSWYQQALGQGPQFIFQYYEEEERQRGNFPDRFSGHQFPNYSSELNVNALLLGDSALYLCASSPRPRTNTGELFFGEGSRLTVL.

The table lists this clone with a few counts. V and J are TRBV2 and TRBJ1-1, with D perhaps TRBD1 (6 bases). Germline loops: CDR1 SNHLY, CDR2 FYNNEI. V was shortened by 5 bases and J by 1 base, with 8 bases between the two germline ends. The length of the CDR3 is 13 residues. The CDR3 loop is CASSLGQNTEAFF. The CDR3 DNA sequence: TGTGCCAGCAGTCTGGGACAGAACACTGAAGCTTTCTTT.

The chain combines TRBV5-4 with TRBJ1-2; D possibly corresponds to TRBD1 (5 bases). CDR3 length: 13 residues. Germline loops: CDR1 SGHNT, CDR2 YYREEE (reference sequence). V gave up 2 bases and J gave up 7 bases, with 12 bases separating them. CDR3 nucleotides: TGTGCCAGCAGCTTTGACAGCCAGAGTGGCTACACCTTC. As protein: CASSFDSQSGYTF.

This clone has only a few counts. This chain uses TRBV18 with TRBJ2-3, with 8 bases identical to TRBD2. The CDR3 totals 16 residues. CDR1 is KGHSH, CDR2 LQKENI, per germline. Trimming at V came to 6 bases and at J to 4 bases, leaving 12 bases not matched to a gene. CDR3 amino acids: CASSETGGRRPDTQYF. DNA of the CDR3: TGTGCCAGCTCTGAGACCGGCGGGAGGAGGCCAGATACGCAGTATTTT.

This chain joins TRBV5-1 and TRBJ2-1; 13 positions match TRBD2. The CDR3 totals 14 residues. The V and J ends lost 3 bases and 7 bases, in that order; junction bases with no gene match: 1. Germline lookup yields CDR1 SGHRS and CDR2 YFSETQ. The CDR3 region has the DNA TGCGCCAGCAGCTGGACTAGCGGGAGTAATGAGCAGTTCTTC. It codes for CASSWTSGSNEQFF.

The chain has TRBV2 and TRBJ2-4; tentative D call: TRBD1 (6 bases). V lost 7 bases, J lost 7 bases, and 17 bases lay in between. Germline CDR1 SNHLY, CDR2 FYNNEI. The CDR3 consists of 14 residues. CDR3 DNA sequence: TGTGCCAGCACCGCTCAGGGGAAAGGGAACATTCAGTACTTC. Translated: CASTAQGKGNIQYF.

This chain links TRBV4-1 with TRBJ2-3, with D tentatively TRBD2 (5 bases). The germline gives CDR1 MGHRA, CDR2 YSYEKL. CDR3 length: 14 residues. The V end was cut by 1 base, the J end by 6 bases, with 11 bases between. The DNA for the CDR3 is TGCGCCAGCAGCCAAGTAACCCCGGGGGATACGCAGTATTTT. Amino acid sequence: CASSQVTPGDTQYF.

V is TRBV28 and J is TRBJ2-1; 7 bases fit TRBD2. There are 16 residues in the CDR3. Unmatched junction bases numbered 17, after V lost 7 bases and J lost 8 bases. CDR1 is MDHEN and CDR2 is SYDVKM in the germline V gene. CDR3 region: CASTPSIGRESYEQFF. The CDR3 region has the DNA TGTGCCAGCACCCCTTCTATCGGGCGGGAGTCATATGAGCAGTTCTTC.

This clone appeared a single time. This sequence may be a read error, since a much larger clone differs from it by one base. CDR3 residues: CASSLQATNEKLFF. The CDR3 DNA sequence: TGTGCCAGCAGCCTACAGGCAACTAATGAAAAACTGTTTTTT. V usage is TRBV7-9 and J usage is TRBJ1-4, with D perhaps matching TRBD1 (5 bases). CDR3 length: 14 residues. Trimming cost V 5 bases and J 0 bases, with 7 bases left between them. In germline, CDR1 is SEHNR, CDR2 FQNEAQ (reference sequence). The whole variable domain, remainder taken from reference TRBV7-9 and TRBJ1-4, is DTGVSQNPRHKITKRGQNVTFRCDPISEHNRLYWYRQTLGQGPEFLTYFQNEAQLEKSRLLSDRFSAERPKGSFSTLEIQRTEQGDSAMYLCASSLQATNEKLFFGSGTQLSVL.

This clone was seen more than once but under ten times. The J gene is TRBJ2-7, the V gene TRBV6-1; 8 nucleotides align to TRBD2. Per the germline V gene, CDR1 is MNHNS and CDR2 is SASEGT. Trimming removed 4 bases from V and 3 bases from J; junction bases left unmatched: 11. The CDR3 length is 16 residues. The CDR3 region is CASSAPLVAGIYEQYF. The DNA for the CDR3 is TGTGCCAGCAGTGCCCCCTTGGTAGCGGGAATCTACGAGCAGTACTTC.

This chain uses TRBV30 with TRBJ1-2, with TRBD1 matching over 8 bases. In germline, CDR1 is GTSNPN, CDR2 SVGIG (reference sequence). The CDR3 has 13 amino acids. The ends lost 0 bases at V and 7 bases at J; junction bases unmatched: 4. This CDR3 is CAWSVQGASGYTF. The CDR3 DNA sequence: TGTGCCTGGAGTGTTCAGGGGGCGTCTGGCTACACCTTC.

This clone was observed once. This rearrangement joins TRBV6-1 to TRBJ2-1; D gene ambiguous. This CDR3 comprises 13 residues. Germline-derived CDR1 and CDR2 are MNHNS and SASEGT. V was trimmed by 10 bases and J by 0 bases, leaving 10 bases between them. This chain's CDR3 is CATRLSSYNEQFF. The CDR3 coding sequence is TGTGCCACCCGACTGAGCTCCTACAATGAGCAGTTCTTC.

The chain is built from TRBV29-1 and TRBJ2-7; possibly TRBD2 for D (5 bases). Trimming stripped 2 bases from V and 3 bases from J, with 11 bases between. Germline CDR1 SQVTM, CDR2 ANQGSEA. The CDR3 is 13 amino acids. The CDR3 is CSVEPTEGYEQYF. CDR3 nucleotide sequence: TGCAGCGTTGAACCCACAGAGGGCTACGAGCAGTACTTC.

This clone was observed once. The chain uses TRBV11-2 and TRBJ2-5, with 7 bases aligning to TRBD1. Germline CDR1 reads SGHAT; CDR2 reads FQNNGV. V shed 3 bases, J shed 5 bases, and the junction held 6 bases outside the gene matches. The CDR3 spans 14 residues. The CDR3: CASSFRQGSETQYF. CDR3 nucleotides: TGTGCCAGCAGCTTCAGACAGGGTTCGGAGACCCAGTACTTC.

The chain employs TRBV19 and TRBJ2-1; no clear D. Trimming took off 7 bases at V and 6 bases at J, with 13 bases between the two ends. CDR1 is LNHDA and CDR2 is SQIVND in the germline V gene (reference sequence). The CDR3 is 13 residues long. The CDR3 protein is CASNPALGNEQFF. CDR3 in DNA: TGTGCCAGTAATCCCGCCCTCGGCAATGAGCAGTTCTTC.

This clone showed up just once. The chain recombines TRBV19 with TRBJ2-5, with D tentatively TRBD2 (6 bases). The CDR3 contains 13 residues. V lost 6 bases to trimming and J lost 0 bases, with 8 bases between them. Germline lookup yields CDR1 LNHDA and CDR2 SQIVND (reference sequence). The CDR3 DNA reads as TGTGCCAGTAGCCGGACTAACCAAGAGACCCAGTACTTC. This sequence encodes CASSRTNQETQYF.